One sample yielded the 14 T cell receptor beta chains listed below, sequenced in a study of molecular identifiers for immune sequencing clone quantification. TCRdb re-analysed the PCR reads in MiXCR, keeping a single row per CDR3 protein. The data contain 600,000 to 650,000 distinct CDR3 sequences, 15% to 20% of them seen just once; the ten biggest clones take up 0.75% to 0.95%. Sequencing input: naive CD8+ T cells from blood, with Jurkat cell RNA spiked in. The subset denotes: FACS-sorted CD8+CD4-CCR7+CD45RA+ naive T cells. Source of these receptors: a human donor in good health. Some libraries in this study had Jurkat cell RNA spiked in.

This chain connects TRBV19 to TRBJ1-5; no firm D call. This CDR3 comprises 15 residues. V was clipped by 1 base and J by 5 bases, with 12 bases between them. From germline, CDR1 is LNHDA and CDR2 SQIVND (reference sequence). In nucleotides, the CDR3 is TGTGCCAGTAGTATAGTTACGCGGGGTCATCAGCCCCAGCATTTT. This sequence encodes CASSIVTRGHQPQHF.

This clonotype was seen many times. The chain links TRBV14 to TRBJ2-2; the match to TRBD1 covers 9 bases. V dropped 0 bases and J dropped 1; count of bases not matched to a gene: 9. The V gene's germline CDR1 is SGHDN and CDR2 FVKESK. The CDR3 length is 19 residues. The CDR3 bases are TGTGCCAGCAGCCAAGATTGGGTGAGGACAGGGGAGAACACCGGGGAGCTGTTTTTT. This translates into CASSQDWVRTGENTGELFF.

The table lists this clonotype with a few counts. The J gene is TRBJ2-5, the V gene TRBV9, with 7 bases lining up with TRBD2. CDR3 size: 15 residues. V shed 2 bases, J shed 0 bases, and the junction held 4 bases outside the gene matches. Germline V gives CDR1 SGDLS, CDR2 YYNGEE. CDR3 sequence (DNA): TGTGCCAGCAGCGTGGGAGGGGCCAACCAAGAGACCCAGTACTTC. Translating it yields CASSVGGANQETQYF.

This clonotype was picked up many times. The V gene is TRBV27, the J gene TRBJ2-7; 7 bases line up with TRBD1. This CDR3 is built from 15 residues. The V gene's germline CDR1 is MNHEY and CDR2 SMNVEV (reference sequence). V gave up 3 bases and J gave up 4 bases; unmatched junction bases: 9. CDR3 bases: TGTGCCAGCAGTTTGAGGGGGCGTTCGGTATACGAGCAGTACTTC. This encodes CASSLRGRSVYEQYF.

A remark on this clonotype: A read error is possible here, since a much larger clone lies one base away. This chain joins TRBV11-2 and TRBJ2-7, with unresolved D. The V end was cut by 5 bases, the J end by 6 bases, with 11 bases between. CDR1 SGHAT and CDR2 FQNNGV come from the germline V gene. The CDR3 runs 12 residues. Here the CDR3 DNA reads TGTGCCAGCAGCCCACAAGACCCCGAGCAGTACTTC. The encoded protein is CASSPQDPEQYF.

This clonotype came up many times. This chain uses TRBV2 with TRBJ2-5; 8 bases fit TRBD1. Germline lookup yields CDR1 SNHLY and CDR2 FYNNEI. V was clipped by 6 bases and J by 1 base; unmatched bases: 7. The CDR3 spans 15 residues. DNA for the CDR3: TGTGCCAGCAGGGTTACCAGGGGGCCCCAAGAGACCCAGTACTTC. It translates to CASRVTRGPQETQYF.

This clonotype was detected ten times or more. CDR3 nucleotides: TGTGCCAGCAGCTTAGTCGAGGGAGAGGAGCAGTACTTC. It translates to CASSLVEGEEQYF. The chain joins TRBV7-9 to TRBJ2-7, with a weak D call TRBD2 (5 bases). V shed 1 base and J shed 7 bases, with 11 bases lying between them. The germline V gene encodes CDR1 SEHNR and CDR2 FQNEAQ (reference sequence). CDR3 length: 13 amino acids. The whole variable domain, filled in from reference TRBV7-9 and TRBJ2-7, reads DTGVSQNPRHKITKRGQNVTFRCDPISEHNRLYWYRQTLGQGPEFLTYFQNEAQLEKSRLLSDRFSAERPKGSFSTLEIQRTEQGDSAMYLCASSLVEGEEQYFGPGTRLTVT.

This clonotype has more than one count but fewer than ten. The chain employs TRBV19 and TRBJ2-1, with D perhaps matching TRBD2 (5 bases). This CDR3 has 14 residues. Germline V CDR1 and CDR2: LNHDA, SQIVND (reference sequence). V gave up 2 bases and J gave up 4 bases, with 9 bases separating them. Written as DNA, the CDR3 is TGTGCCAGTAGTATAAGGATAGCGTACAATGAGCAGTTCTTC. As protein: CASSIRIAYNEQFF.

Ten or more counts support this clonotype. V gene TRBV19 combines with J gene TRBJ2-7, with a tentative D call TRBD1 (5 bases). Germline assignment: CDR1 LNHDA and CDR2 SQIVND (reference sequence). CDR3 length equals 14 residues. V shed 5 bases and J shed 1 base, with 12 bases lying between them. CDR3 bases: TGTGCCAGTAGTCCCCAGACAGCATCCTACGAGCAGTACTTC. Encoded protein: CASSPQTASYEQYF.

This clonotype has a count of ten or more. The CDR3 sequence is CASSLVRAARYEAFF. Written as DNA, the CDR3 is TGTGCCAGCAGCTTGGTGCGGGCAGCGCGTTATGAAGCTTTCTTT. The chain recombines TRBV5-6 with TRBJ1-1, with unresolved D. V lost 0 bases, J lost 7 bases, and 16 bases lay in between. The CDR3 runs to 15 residues. Germline loops: CDR1 SGHDT, CDR2 YYEEEE.

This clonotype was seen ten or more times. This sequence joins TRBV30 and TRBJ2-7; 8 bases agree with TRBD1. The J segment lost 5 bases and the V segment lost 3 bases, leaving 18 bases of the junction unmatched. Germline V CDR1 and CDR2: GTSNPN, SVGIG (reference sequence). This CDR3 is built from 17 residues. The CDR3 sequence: CAWRKDRERPTVDEQYF. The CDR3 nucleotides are TGTGCCTGGAGGAAGGACAGGGAACGTCCTACCGTGGACGAGCAGTACTTC.

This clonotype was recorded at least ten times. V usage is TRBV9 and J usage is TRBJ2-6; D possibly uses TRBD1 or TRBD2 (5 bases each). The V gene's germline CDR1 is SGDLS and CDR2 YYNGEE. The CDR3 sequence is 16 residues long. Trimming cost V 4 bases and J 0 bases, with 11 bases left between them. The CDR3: CASSPGSNSGANVLTF. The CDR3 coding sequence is TGTGCCAGCAGCCCAGGGAGCAACTCTGGGGCCAACGTCCTGACTTTC.

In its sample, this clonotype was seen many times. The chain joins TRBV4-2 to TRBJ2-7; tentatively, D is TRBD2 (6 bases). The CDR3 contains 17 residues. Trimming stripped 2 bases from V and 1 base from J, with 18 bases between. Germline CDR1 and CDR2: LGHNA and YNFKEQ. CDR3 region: CASSQRTAGIQSYEQYF. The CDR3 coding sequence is TGTGCCAGCAGCCAAAGAACCGCGGGAATTCAATCCTACGAGCAGTACTTC.

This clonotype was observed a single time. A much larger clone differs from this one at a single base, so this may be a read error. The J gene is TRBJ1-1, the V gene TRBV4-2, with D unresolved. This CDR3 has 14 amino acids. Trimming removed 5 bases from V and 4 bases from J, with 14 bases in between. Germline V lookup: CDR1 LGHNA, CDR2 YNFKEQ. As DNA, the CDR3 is TGTGCCAGCAGCTCCTGGACGGGAAGCACTGAAGCTTTCTTT. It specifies CASSSWTGSTEAFF.